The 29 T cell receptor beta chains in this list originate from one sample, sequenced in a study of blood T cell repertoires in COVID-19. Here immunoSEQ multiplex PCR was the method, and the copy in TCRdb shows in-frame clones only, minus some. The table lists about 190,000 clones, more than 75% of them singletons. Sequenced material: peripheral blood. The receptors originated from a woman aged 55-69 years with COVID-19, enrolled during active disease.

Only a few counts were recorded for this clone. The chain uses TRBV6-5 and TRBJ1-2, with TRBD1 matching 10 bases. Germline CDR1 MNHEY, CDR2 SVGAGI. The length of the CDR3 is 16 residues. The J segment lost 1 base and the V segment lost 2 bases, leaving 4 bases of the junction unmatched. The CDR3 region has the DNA TGTGCCAGCAGTTACCGAGACAGGGGGCTTAACTATGGCTACACCTTC. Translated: CASSYRDRGLNYGYTF.

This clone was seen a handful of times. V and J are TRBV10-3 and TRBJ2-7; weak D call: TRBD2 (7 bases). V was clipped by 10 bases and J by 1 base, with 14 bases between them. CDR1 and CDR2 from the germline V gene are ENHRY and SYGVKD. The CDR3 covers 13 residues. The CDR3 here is CATRRGRSYEQYF. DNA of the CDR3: TGTGCCACTAGGCGGGGGCGATCCTACGAGCAGTACTTC.

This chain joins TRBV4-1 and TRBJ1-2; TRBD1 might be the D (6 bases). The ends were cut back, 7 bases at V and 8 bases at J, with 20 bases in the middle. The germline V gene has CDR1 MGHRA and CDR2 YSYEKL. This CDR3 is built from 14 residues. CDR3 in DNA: TGCGCCAGCACCTCATTCTTACAGGGCGGAGGCTACACCTTC. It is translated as CASTSFLQGGGYTF.

The CDR3 DNA reads TGTGCCACCAGTGATTGGGGGACAGGGGGGGTCCACAATGAGCAGTTCTTC. This gives the protein CATSDWGTGGVHNEQFF. The V call is TRBV24-1, the J call TRBJ2-1, with 11 bases that match TRBD1. Germline CDR1 KGHDR, CDR2 SFDVKD. Trimming took 2 bases from V and 5 from J; bases not matched to a gene: 7. The CDR3 consists of 17 residues.

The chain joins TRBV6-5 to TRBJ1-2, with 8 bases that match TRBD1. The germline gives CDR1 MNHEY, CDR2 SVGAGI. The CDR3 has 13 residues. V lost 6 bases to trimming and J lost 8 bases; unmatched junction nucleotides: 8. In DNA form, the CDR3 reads TGTGCCAGCAGAGACAGGGGAAACGACGGCTACACCTTC. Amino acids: CASRDRGNDGYTF.

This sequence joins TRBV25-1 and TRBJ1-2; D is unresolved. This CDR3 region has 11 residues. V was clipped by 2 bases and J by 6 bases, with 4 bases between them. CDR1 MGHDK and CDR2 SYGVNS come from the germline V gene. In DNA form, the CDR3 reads TGTGCCAGCAGTGAAACTCATGGCTACACCTTC. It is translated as CASSETHGYTF.

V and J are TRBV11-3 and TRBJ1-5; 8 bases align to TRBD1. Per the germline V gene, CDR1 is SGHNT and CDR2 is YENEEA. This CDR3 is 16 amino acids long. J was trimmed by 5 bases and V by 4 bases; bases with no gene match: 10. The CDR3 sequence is CASSSRGRGCDQPQHF. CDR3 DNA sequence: TGTGCCAGCAGCTCCAGGGGGCGGGGGTGCGATCAGCCCCAGCATTTT.

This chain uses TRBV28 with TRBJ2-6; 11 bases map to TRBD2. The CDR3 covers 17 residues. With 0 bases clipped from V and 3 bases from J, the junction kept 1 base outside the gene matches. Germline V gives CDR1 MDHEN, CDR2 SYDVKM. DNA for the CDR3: TGTGCCAGCAGTTTATGGACTAGCGGGGTTGGGGCCAACGTCCTGACTTTC. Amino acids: CASSLWTSGVGANVLTF.

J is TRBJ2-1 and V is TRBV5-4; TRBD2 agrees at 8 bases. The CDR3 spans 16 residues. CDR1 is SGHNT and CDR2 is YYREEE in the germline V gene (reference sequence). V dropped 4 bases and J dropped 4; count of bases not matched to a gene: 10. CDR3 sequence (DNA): TGTGCCAGCAGCGCTCGACAAGCGGGGGTATACAATGAGCAGTTCTTC. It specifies CASSARQAGVYNEQFF. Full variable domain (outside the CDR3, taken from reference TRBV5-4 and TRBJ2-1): ETGVTQSPTHLIKTRGQQVTLRCSSQSGHNTVSWYQQALGQGPQFIFQYYREEENGRGNFPPRFSGLQFPNYSSELNVNALELDDSALYLCASSARQAGVYNEQFFGPGTRLTVL.

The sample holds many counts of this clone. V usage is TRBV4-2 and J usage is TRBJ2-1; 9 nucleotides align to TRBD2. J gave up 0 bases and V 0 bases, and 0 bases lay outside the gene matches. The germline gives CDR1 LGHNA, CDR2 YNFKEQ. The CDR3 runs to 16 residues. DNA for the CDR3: TGTGCCAGCAGCCAAGAGACTAGCGGCTCCTACAATGAGCAGTTCTTC. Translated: CASSQETSGSYNEQFF.

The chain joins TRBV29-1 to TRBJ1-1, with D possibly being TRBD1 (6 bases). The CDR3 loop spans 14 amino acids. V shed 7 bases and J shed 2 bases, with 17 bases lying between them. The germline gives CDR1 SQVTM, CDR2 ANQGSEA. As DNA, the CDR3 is TGCAGCGCTGGACAGCCGATAAGAAACACTGAAGCTTTCTTT. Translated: CSAGQPIRNTEAFF.

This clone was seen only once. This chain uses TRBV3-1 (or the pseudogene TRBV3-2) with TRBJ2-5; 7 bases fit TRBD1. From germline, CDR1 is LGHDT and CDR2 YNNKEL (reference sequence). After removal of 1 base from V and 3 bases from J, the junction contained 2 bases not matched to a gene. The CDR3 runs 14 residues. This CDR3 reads CASSQGTGKETQYF. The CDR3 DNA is TGTGCCAGCAGCCAAGGGACAGGTAAAGAGACCCAGTACTTC.

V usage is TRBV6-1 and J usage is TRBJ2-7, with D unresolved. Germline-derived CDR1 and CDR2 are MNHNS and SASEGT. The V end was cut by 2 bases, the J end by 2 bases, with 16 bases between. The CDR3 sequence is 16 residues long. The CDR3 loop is CASSERRTTAAYEQYV. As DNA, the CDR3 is TGTGCCAGCAGTGAAAGACGTACAACGGCGGCCTACGAGCAGTACGTC.

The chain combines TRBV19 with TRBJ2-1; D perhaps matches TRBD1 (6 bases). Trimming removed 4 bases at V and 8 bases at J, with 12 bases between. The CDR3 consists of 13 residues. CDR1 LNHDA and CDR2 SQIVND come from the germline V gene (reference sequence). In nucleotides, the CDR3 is TGTGCCAGTAGTAGAGGGGGTTTAGATGAGCAGTTCTTC. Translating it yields CASSRGGLDEQFF.

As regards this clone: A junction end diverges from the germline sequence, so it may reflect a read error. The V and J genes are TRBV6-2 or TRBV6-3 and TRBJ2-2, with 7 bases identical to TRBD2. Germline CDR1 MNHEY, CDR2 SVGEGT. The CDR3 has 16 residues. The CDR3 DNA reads TGTGCCAGCACCCCCGGGTCGGGGACTACCACCGGGGGGCTGTTTTTT. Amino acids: CASTPGSGTTTGGLFF.

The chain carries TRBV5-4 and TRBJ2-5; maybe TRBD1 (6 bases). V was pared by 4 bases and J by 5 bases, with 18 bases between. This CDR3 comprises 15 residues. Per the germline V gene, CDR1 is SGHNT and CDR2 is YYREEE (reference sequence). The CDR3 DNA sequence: TGTGCCAGCAGCCCAATCCTTGGGGGCGTGGAGACCCAGTACTTC. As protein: CASSPILGGVETQYF.

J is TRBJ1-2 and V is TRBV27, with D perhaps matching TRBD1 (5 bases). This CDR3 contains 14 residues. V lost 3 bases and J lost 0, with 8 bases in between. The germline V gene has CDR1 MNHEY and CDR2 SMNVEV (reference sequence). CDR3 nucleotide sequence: TGTGCCAGCAGTTTCAGGGCTTCTAACTATGGCTACACCTTC. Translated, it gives CASSFRASNYGYTF.

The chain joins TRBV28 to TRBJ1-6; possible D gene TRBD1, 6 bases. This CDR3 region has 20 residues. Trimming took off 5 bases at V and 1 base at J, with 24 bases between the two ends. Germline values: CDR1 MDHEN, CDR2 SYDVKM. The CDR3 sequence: CASSTWSLGHEGSYNSPLHF. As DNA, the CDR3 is TGTGCCAGCAGTACTTGGTCCCTGGGACACGAGGGTTCCTATAATTCACCCCTCCACTTT.

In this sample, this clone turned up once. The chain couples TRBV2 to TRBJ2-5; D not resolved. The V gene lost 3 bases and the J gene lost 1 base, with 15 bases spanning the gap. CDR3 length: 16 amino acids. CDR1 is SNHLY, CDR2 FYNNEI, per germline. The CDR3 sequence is CASSEESARFQETQYF. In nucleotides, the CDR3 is TGTGCCAGCAGTGAGGAGTCAGCCCGATTCCAAGAGACCCAGTACTTC. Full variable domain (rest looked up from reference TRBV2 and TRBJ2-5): EPEVTQTPSHQVTQMGQEVILRCVPISNHLYFYWYRQILGQKVEFLVSFYNNEISEKSEIFDDQFSVERPDGSNFTLKIRSTKLEDSAMYFCASSEESARFQETQYFGPGTRLLVL.

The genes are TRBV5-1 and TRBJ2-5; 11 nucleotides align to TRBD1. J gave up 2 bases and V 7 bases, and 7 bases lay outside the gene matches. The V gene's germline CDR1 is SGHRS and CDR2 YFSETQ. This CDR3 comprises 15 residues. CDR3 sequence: CASANRDRGQETQYF. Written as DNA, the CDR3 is TGCGCCAGCGCAAATCGGGACAGGGGGCAAGAGACCCAGTACTTC.

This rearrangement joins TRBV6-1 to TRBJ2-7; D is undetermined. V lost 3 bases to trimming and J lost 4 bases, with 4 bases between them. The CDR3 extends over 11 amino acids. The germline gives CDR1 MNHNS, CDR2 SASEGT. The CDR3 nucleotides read TGTGCCAGCAGTGATAGTTACGAGCAGTACGTC. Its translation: CASSDSYEQYV.

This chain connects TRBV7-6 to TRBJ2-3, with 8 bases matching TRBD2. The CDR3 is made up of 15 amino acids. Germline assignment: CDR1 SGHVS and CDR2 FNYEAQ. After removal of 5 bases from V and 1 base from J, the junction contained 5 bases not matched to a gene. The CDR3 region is CASSPRRGGTDTQYF. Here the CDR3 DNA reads TGTGCCAGCAGCCCCCGGCGGGGGGGCACAGATACGCAGTATTTT.

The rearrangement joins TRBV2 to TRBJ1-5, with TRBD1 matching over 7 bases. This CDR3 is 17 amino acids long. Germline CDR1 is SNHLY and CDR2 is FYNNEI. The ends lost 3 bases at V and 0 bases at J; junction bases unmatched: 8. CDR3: CASSDGQGVYSNQPQHF. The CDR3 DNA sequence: TGTGCCAGCAGTGATGGGCAGGGGGTGTATAGCAATCAGCCCCAGCATTTT.

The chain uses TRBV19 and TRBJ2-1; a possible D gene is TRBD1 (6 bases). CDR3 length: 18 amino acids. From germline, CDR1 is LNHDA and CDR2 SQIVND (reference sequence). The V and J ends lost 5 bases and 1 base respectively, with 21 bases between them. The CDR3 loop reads CASSVDRMGRMSYNEQFF. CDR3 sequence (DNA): TGTGCCAGTAGTGTCGACAGGATGGGCAGAATGTCCTACAATGAGCAGTTCTTC.

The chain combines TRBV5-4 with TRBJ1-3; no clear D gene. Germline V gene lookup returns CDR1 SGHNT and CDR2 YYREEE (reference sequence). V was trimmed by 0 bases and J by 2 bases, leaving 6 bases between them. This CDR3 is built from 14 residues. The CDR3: CASSLAGAGNTIYF. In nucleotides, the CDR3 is TGTGCCAGCAGCTTGGCCGGGGCTGGAAACACCATATATTTT. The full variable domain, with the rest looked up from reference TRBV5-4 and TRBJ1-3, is ETGVTQSPTHLIKTRGQQVTLRCSSQSGHNTVSWYQQALGQGPQFIFQYYREEENGRGNFPPRFSGLQFPNYSSELNVNALELDDSALYLCASSLAGAGNTIYFGEGSWLTVV.

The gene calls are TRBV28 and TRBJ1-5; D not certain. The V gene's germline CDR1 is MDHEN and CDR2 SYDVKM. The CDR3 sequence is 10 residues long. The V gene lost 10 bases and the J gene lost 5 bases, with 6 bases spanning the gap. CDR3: CATNYQPQHF. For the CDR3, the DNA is TGTGCCACCAATTATCAGCCCCAGCATTTT.

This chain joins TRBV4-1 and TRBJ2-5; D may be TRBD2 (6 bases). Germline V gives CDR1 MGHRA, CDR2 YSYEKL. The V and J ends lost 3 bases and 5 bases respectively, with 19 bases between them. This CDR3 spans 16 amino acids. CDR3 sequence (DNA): TGCGCCAGCAGCCACCTTAGCGGAAGCGGAGGGGAGACCCAGTACTTC. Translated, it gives CASSHLSGSGGETQYF.

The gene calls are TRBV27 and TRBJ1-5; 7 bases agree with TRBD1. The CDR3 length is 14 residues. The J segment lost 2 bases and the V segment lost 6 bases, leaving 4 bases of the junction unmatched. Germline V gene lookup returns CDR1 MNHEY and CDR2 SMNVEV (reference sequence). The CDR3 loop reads CASRGQGGNQPQHF. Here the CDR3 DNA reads TGTGCCAGCAGAGGGCAGGGGGGCAATCAGCCCCAGCATTTT.

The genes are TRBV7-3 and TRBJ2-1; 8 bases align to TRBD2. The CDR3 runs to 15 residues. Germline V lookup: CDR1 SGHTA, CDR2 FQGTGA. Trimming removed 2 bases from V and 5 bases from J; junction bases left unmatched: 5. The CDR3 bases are TGTGCCAGCAGCTTAGGTAGCGGGATCGACAATGAGCAGTTCTTC. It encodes CASSLGSGIDNEQFF.